The TCR beta chain under discussion was sequenced for a study of OX40 agonist ivuxolimab in advanced cancers. CDR1 and CDR2 from the germline V gene are MNHEY and SVGAGI. V shed 4 bases and J shed 4 bases, with 11 bases lying between them. The CDR3 has 14 amino acids. Measured with immunoSEQ multiplex PCR; TCRdb has only the in-frame clones, and not every one. The profile shows approximately 80,000 clones, about 91% of them singletons. The starting material was CD4+ or CD8+ T cells sorted from blood, obtained in a trial of the OX40 agonist ivuxolimab. The sequence derives from an adult with an advanced solid tumor such as melanoma, head and neck, liver or kidney cancer. This sequence joins TRBV6-5 and TRBJ1-5, with TRBD1 as a possible D gene (5 bases). As DNA, the CDR3 is TGTGCCAGCAGTTGGGGACGGGGGAATCAGCCCCAGCATTTT. Protein product: CASSWGRGNQPQHF.